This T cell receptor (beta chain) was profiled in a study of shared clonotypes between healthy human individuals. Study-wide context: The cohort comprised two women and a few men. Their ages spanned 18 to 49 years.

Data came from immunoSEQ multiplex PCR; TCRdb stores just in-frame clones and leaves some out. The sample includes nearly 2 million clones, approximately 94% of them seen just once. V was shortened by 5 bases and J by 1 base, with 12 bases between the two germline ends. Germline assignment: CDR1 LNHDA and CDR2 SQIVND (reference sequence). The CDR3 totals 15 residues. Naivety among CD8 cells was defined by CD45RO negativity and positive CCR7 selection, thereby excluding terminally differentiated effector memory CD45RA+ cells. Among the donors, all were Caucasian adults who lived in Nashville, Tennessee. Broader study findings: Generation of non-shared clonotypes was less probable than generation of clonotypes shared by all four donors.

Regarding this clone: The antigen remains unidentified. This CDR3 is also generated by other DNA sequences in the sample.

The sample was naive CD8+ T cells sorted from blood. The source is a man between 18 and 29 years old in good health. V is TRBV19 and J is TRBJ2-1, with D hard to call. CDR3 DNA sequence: TGTGCCAGTAGTCTTACGGATTATTCCTACAATGAGCAGTTCTTC. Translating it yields CASSLTDYSYNEQFF.